What follows describes a single TCR beta chain. Its specificity is unknown. The sample is drawn from a study of cytomegalovirus exposure and HLA in healthy donors. 13 Jbeta primers and 60 Vbeta primers were used for the PCR. TCRdb's copy holds only in-frame clones and misses some; the assay was immunoSEQ multiplex PCR. The profile shows 150,000 or so clones, more than 70% of them singletons. Germline V gene sequence: CDR1 MNHNS, CDR2 SASEGT. Trimming pared 4 bases from V and 3 bases from J, leaving 9 bases between. This CDR3 spans 13 amino acids. Study-level findings and limits: TRBV6-2, TRBV6-3 and some other V segments were excluded as indistinguishable. Earlier analysis yielded a pattern in which most TCR beta V segments were productive about 87% or about 30% of the time. In a later analysis, across HLA loci, associated TCR counts were highest for DRB1, lowest for HLA-C.

This TCR was sampled from a boy aged 2-9 years in good health and CMV-seronegative. The chain is built from TRBV6-1 and TRBJ1-2; D uncertain. Sequenced input: PBMCs. CDR3 DNA: TGTGCCAGCAGTGTTCTGTCGGACTATGGCTACACCTTC. It yields the protein CASSVLSDYGYTF.